The 5 T cell receptor beta chains reported below all come from one sample, sequenced in a study of cytomegalovirus exposure and HLA in healthy donors. The study ran its PCR with 60 Vbeta and 13 Jbeta primers. Profiled with immunoSEQ multiplex PCR; TCRdb holds only in-frame clones, not every one. This table has around 170,000 clones, 76% appearing once. Sample: PBMCs. These receptors were obtained from a man aged 18 to 29 in good health and CMV-seronegative.

The chain uses TRBV5-1 and TRBJ2-2; TRBD1 matches at 7 bases. The ends lost 4 bases at V and 5 bases at J; junction bases unmatched: 8. Per germline, CDR1 SGHRS and CDR2 YFSETQ. This CDR3 comprises 15 residues. The CDR3 bases are TGCGCCAGCAGCACGACAGGGTGGGGGACCGGGGAGCTGTTTTTT. It is translated as CASSTTGWGTGELFF.

The CDR3 DNA reads TGTGCCAGCAGCTTACGACAGGGTCTCCCGAGCAATCAGCCCCAGCATTTT. Amino acid sequence: CASSLRQGLPSNQPQHF. The chain joins TRBV7-2 to TRBJ1-5; 7 bases are shared with TRBD1. Trimming at V came to 2 bases and at J to 1 base, leaving 8 bases not matched to a gene. From germline, CDR1 is SGHTA and CDR2 FQGNSA. The CDR3 is made up of 17 amino acids.

The chain carries TRBV7-6 and TRBJ2-7; no reliable D call. The CDR3 contains 13 residues. Germline V lookup: CDR1 SGHVS, CDR2 FNYEAQ. Trimming pared 2 bases from V and 7 bases from J, leaving 12 bases between. The CDR3 coding sequence is TGTGCCAGCAGCTTATTCGCCAATGAGGAGCAGTACTTC. Amino acid sequence: CASSLFANEEQYF.

The CDR3 DNA is TGTGCCAGCAACGAGAAGAGGGAGACCCAGTACTTC. Translation: CASNEKRETQYF. The chain links TRBV28 to TRBJ2-5, with no clear D. Germline CDR1 reads MDHEN; CDR2 reads SYDVKM. Trimming left V 7 bases short and J 5 bases short, with 11 bases between. The CDR3 covers 12 residues.

The V gene is TRBV7-9, the J gene TRBJ1-1, with D perhaps matching TRBD1 (6 bases). In germline, CDR1 is SEHNR, CDR2 FQNEAQ (reference sequence). The CDR3 covers 15 residues. V dropped 0 bases and J dropped 7 bases, with 15 bases sitting between them. CDR3 protein: CASSLAVGQNIEAFF. In nucleotides, the CDR3 is TGTGCCAGCAGCTTAGCGGTTGGACAGAATATTGAAGCTTTCTTT.